This T cell receptor beta chain appears in the sequencing data of a study of T cell responses to AZD1222 COVID-19 vaccine. Assay: immunoSEQ multiplex PCR; the TCRdb copy retains only in-frame clones and omits some. This table has more than 100,000 clones, more than 85% appearing once. The CDR3 loop spans 12 amino acids. CDR1 is SQVTM and CDR2 is ANQGSEA in the germline V gene. The ends lost 7 bases at V and 7 bases at J; junction bases unmatched: 7. This chain connects TRBV29-1 to TRBJ1-2, with 9 bases that match TRBD1. The source material was peripheral blood, sampled on day 0 of AZD1222 vaccination. The clonotype was recovered from an adult in good health. As DNA, the CDR3 is TGCAGCGCGACACAGGGGGCGGCTGGCTACACCTTC. Translated, it gives CSATQGAAGYTF. Looking up the rest from reference TRBV29-1 and TRBJ1-2 gives the full variable domain: SAVISQKPSRDICQRGTSLTIQCQVDSQVTMMFWYRQQPGQSLTLIATANQGSEATYESGFVIDKFPISRPNLTFSTLTVSNMSPEDSSIYLCSATQGAAGYTFGSGTRLTVV.